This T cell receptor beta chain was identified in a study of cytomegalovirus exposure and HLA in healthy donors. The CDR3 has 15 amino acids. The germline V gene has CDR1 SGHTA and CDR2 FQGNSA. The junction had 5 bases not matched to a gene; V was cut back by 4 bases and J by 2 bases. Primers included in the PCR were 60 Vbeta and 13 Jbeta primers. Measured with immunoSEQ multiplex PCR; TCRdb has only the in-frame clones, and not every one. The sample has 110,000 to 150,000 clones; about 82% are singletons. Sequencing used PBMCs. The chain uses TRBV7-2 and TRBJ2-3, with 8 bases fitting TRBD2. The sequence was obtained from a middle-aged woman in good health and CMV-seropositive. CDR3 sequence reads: CASSYIAGFTDTQYF. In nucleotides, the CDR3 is TGTGCCAGCAGCTACATAGCGGGATTCACAGATACGCAGTATTTT.